A selection of T cell receptor beta chains follows, all from one sample in a study of blood T cell repertoires in COVID-19. Data came from immunoSEQ multiplex PCR; TCRdb stores just in-frame clones and leaves some out. This sample has approximately 470,000 clones; roughly 87% occur once, and the top ten carry 0.65% to 0.9%. The sequenced sample consisted of PBMCs or T cells enriched from blood (not recorded which). Source of these receptors: a woman between 18 and 30 years old who had recovered from COVID-19. Both conserved end residues are part of each CDR3. A D gene is named only where the DNA matches it firmly. Some rows have no size entry. The others give once, few or many, or a class for an expanded clone.

CDR3nt,CDR3aa,v_gene,j_gene,d_gene,abundance
TGTGCCAGCAGCCCGTGGACTAGCGGGGGCTACGAGCAGTACTTC,CASSPWTSGGYEQYF,TRBV11-2,TRBJ2-7,TRBD2,NA
TGTGCCACCAGCAGAGATGCGGTTCCCGGGGAGCTGTTTTTT,CATSRDAVPGELFF,TRBV15,TRBJ2-2,NA,NA
TGTGCCAGCAGCCCCAACCCAACAGGGAGCGCTTTCTTT,CASSPNPTGSAFF,TRBV11-2,TRBJ1-1,NA,once
TGTGCCAGCAGCTTGGGGACTAGCACAGATACGCAGTATTTT,CASSLGTSTDTQYF,TRBV11-3,TRBJ2-3,NA,NA
TGTGCCAGCAGCCGTACGACAGGGATGGAAACTGAAAAACTGTTTTTT,CASSRTTGMETEKLFF,TRBV7-2,TRBJ1-4,TRBD1,NA
TGTGCCAGCAGCATCGGGACAGGGGTCTCCTACGAGCAGTACTTC,CASSIGTGVSYEQYF,TRBV7-8,TRBJ2-7,TRBD1,NA
TGTGCCAGCAGCCCTACTCCAGGACAGGGGAACACTGAAGCTTTCTTT,CASSPTPGQGNTEAFF,TRBV6-2/TRBV6-3,TRBJ1-1,TRBD1,NA
TGTGCCAGCAGCCGAGAAGAGACTAGCGCATACGAGCAGTACTTC,CASSREETSAYEQYF,TRBV4-2,TRBJ2-7,TRBD2,NA
TGTGCCAGCAGCTTATACGGGGGAGAGACCCAGTACTTC,CASSLYGGETQYF,TRBV11-2,TRBJ2-5,NA,NA
TGTGCCAGCAGCTCCCTGAGGCAACCTATCTATGGCTACACCTTC,CASSSLRQPIYGYTF,TRBV6-2/TRBV6-3,TRBJ1-2,NA,once
TGCGCCAGCAGTCTGCTACCACTGGAGGGGACTGAAGCTTTCTTT,CASSLLPLEGTEAFF,TRBV5-1,TRBJ1-1,NA,few
TGTGCCAGAAGCACTATCCCACAAAGACTAGCGGGGGGCCCTGTGCCGAACACCGGGGAGCTGTTTTTT,CARSTIPQRLAGGPVPNTGELFF,TRBV7-5,TRBJ2-2,NA,NA
TGTGCCAGCAGACCCTTAGACAGGATATTTGGTGAAGCTTTCTTT,CASRPLDRIFGEAFF,TRBV28,TRBJ1-1,NA,NA
TGTGCCAGCAGCATCCGGGACATTCTCCCCGGGGAGCTGTTTTTT,CASSIRDILPGELFF,TRBV5-8,TRBJ2-2,NA,many
TGCGCCAGCAGCTTACAGGGAGATTCACCCCTCCACTTT,CASSLQGDSPLHF,TRBV5-1,TRBJ1-6,NA,NA
TGTGCCAGCAGCTCCCACGGGGGAGGGGGAAGCTACGAGCAGTACTTC,CASSSHGGGGSYEQYF,TRBV7-9,TRBJ2-7,NA,NA
TGTGCTAGTGGTTTAGGACAGACCGCCCAAGTCTCCTACGAGCAGTACTTC,CASGLGQTAQVSYEQYF,TRBV12-5,TRBJ2-7,NA,NA
TGCAGCGTCGGACAGGGAGGGGGCTATGGCTACACCTTC,CSVGQGGGYGYTF,TRBV29-1,TRBJ1-2,TRBD1,NA
TGTGCCAGCAGCCAGCATCTACGAGAAAAACTGTTTTTT,CASSQHLREKLFF,TRBV14,TRBJ1-4,NA,NA